Shown below are 22 T cell receptor beta chains from a single sample sequenced in a study of blood T cell repertoires in COVID-19. TCRdb's table, derived via immunoSEQ multiplex PCR, lists solely in-frame clones and lacks some. This table holds about 99,000 clones, more than 85% found once. The sequenced material came from peripheral blood. The receptor set was obtained from a human donor in a cohort sampled during active COVID-19.

This rearrangement joins TRBV5-1 to TRBJ2-7; 10 nucleotides agree with TRBD2. There are 14 residues in the CDR3. Germline CDR1 reads SGHRS; CDR2 reads YFSETQ. Trimming took 2 bases from V and 3 from J; bases not matched to a gene: 2. This chain's CDR3 is CASSLLAGHYEQYF. The CDR3 DNA sequence: TGCGCCAGCAGCTTACTAGCGGGACACTACGAGCAGTACTTC. Full variable domain (missing parts from reference TRBV5-1 and TRBJ2-7): KAGVTQTPRYLIKTRGQQVTLSCSPISGHRSVSWYQQTPGQGLQFLFEYFSETQRNKGNFPGRFSGRQFSNSRSEMNVSTLELGDSALYLCASSLLAGHYEQYFGPGTRLTVT.

The chain links TRBV24-1 to TRBJ2-5, with 9 bases matching TRBD1. The CDR3 contains 16 residues. Trimming cost V 3 bases and J 3 bases; bases outside gene matches: 7. Germline CDR1 and CDR2: KGHDR and SFDVKD. In DNA form, the CDR3 reads TGTGCCACCAGTGATGGGGACAGGGTAAGGAAAGAGACCCAGTACTTC. Its protein is CATSDGDRVRKETQYF.

The chain uses TRBV5-1 and TRBJ1-3; the D gene is possibly TRBD1 (5 bases). The V end lost 4 bases, the J end lost 8 bases, and 22 bases lay between the germline ends. The CDR3 consists of 16 residues. The V gene's germline CDR1 is SGHRS and CDR2 YFSETQ. The CDR3 reads CASSLGGDLLVDTIYF. CDR3 DNA: TGCGCCAGCAGCCTTGGAGGGGACCTCCTTGTGGACACCATATATTTT.

This chain connects TRBV5-1 to TRBJ2-7; 10 nucleotides agree with TRBD2. The germline V gene has CDR1 SGHRS and CDR2 YFSETQ. This CDR3 spans 16 amino acids. V dropped 4 bases and J dropped 2; count of bases not matched to a gene: 9. The CDR3 here is CASSLRTSGGPYEQYF. The CDR3 nucleotides are TGCGCCAGCAGCCTGAGGACTAGCGGAGGTCCCTACGAGCAGTACTTC.

The V call is TRBV18, the J call TRBJ1-1; a weak D match, TRBD1 (5 bases). Germline V gives CDR1 KGHSH, CDR2 LQKENI. Trimming shortened V by 3 bases and J by 2 bases, and 13 bases separated the two germline ends. The CDR3 is 15 residues long. The CDR3 region is CASSPGRNFNTEAFF. The CDR3, as DNA: TGTGCCAGCTCACCGGGGCGGAACTTCAACACTGAAGCTTTCTTT.

The chain combines TRBV11-3 with TRBJ2-1; TRBD2 matches 16 bases. J was trimmed by 7 bases and V by 3 bases; bases with no gene match: 3. The length of the CDR3 is 16 residues. Germline lookup yields CDR1 SGHNT and CDR2 YENEEA. CDR3 sequence reads: CASSLGLAGGRNEQFF. CDR3 DNA: TGTGCCAGCAGCTTGGGACTAGCGGGAGGGCGAAATGAGCAGTTCTTC.

The chain joins TRBV4-3 to TRBJ1-2; unclear D gene. This CDR3 has 14 residues. The germline V gene has CDR1 LGHNA and CDR2 YSLEER. V lost 3 bases and J 4 bases, leaving 12 bases between the germline ends. In DNA, the CDR3 is TGCGCCAGCAGCCACATAGGTGACTTCTATGGCTACACCTTC. This codes for CASSHIGDFYGYTF.

This clone appeared once. The V gene is TRBV7-6, the J gene TRBJ2-7; D is possibly TRBD1 (5 bases). The CDR3 length is 13 residues. Trimming stripped 5 bases from V and 4 bases from J, with 12 bases between. The germline CDR1 and CDR2 sequences are SGHVS and FNYEAQ. CDR3 region: CASSPHDRYEQYF. In nucleotides, the CDR3 is TGTGCCAGCAGCCCCCACGACAGATACGAGCAGTACTTC.

The rearrangement joins TRBV7-9 to TRBJ1-1, with 8 bases identical to TRBD1. The CDR3 sequence is 15 residues long. Losses at the gene ends were 3 bases for V and 4 bases for J; bases not matched to a gene: 7. Germline V gene sequence: CDR1 SEHNR, CDR2 FQNEAQ (reference sequence). Here the CDR3 reads CASSLVSTGATEAFF. CDR3 in DNA: TGTGCCAGCAGCTTGGTGTCGACAGGGGCCACTGAAGCTTTCTTT.

The V and J genes are TRBV6-5 and TRBJ1-5; D gene uncertain. The V and J ends lost 6 bases and 2 bases respectively, with 11 bases between them. CDR1 is MNHEY, CDR2 SVGAGI, per germline. This CDR3 has 14 residues. The CDR3 protein is CASRPLTGNQPQHF. CDR3 nucleotide sequence: TGTGCCAGCAGACCCCTCACGGGCAATCAGCCCCAGCATTTT.

The gene calls are TRBV12-3 or TRBV12-4 and TRBJ1-5; the D is unclear. The germline V and J ends were trimmed by 1 base and 6 bases, with 4 bases remaining between them. This CDR3 contains 12 residues. The DNA of the CDR3 is TGTGCCAGCAGTTTAGTTAGTCAGCCCCAGCATTTT. This translates into CASSLVSQPQHF.

The chain links TRBV28 to TRBJ2-2; TRBD2 is a possible D gene (6 bases). Germline CDR1 MDHEN, CDR2 SYDVKM. V was trimmed by 1 base and J by 5 bases, leaving 11 bases between them. The CDR3 is made up of 15 amino acids. This CDR3 is CASSLFPGGTGELFF. CDR3 DNA sequence: TGTGCCAGCAGTTTATTTCCAGGAGGGACCGGGGAGCTGTTTTTT.

The gene calls are TRBV4-1 and TRBJ1-5; 8 bases match TRBD1. Germline lookup yields CDR1 MGHRA and CDR2 YSYEKL. The CDR3 loop spans 16 amino acids. Losses at the gene ends were 5 bases for V and 6 bases for J; bases not matched to a gene: 12. CDR3 nucleotides: TGCGCCAGCAGCTCAGGGGGCCAAGGGGCGTCTCAGCCCCAGCATTTT. Amino acid sequence: CASSSGGQGASQPQHF.

V gene TRBV5-6 combines with J gene TRBJ1-1; perhaps TRBD1 as D (6 bases). CDR1 and CDR2 (germline): SGHDT, YYEEEE. The CDR3 totals 15 residues. Trimming removed 4 bases from V and 1 base from J, with 14 bases in between. CDR3 loop: CASSPVDSTNTEAFF. CDR3 nucleotide sequence: TGTGCCAGCAGCCCTGTGGACAGTACGAACACTGAAGCTTTCTTT.

This clone was seen a few times. The chain joins TRBV6-4 to TRBJ2-3; 10 bases align to TRBD2. The length of the CDR3 is 16 residues. With V trimmed by 0 bases and J by 5 bases, 5 bases remained unmatched. Germline V CDR1 and CDR2: MRHNA, SNTAGT. The CDR3 loop reads CASSDSAGGPIDTQYF. In nucleotides, the CDR3 is TGTGCCAGCAGTGACTCAGCGGGAGGGCCAATAGATACGCAGTATTTT.

A few counts support this clone. The chain combines TRBV28 with TRBJ2-7; the D is unclear. Germline assignment: CDR1 MDHEN and CDR2 SYDVKM. Trimming removed 6 bases at V and 3 bases at J, with 3 bases between. The CDR3 has 10 amino acids. CDR3 coding DNA: TGTGCCAGCAGCCACTACGAGCAGTACTTC. Translating gives CASSHYEQYF.

The chain joins TRBV2 to TRBJ1-1, with no clear D. The V end lost 1 base, the J end lost 4 bases, and 13 bases lay between the germline ends. The CDR3 is 15 residues long. Germline V gene lookup returns CDR1 SNHLY and CDR2 FYNNEI. CDR3 sequence: CASSEGPGVPTEAFF. CDR3 sequence (DNA): TGTGCCAGCAGTGAAGGCCCGGGAGTCCCCACTGAAGCTTTCTTT.

This chain links TRBV6-6 with TRBJ2-1, with TRBD1 identical over 9 bases. Germline V gene sequence: CDR1 MNHNY, CDR2 SVGAGI (reference sequence). CDR3 length: 15 residues. V lost 7 bases to trimming and J lost 8 bases; unmatched junction nucleotides: 12. The CDR3 reads CASKGQGNFVDEQFF. The CDR3 nucleotides are TGTGCCAGCAAGGGACAGGGCAATTTCGTGGATGAGCAGTTCTTC.

The V gene is TRBV12-3 or TRBV12-4, the J gene TRBJ2-1; TRBD2 might be the D (5 bases). The V gene lost 2 bases and the J gene lost 12 bases, with 11 bases spanning the gap. The CDR3 spans 12 residues. The CDR3 region is CASSLTTRGQFF. In DNA form, the CDR3 reads TGTGCCAGCAGTTTAACAACCCGGGGGCAGTTCTTC.

V gene TRBV19 combines with J gene TRBJ2-1; D is possibly TRBD2 (5 bases). Deletions cut 5 bases from V and 0 bases from J, with 14 bases between. Germline values: CDR1 LNHDA, CDR2 SQIVND (reference sequence). The CDR3 is 16 residues long. Here the CDR3 DNA reads TGTGCCAGTAGTGTACCCACTAGGAGCTCCTACAATGAGCAGTTCTTC. Protein: CASSVPTRSSYNEQFF.

The chain links TRBV4-1 to TRBJ1-2; the D is unclear. V dropped 0 bases and J dropped 4 bases, with 6 bases sitting between them. The CDR3 extends over 13 amino acids. Per the germline V gene, CDR1 is MGHRA and CDR2 is YSYEKL. The CDR3 here is CASSQDPTYGYTF. DNA of the CDR3: TGCGCCAGCAGCCAAGACCCTACCTATGGCTACACCTTC.

The chain joins TRBV4-3 to TRBJ2-7; 8 bases map to TRBD1. Germline trimming cut 4 bases from V and 9 bases from J; bases unmatched to any gene: 11. The germline V gene has CDR1 LGHNA and CDR2 YSLEER. The CDR3 has 14 amino acids. The CDR3: CASSPDRGLRVQYF. The CDR3, as DNA: TGCGCCAGCAGCCCAGACAGGGGCTTAAGAGTGCAGTACTTC.